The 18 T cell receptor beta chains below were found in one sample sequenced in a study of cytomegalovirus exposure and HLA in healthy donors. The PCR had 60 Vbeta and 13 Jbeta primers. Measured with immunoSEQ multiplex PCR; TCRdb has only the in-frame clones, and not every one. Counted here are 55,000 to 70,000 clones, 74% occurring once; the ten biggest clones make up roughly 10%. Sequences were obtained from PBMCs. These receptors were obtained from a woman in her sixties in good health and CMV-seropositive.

CDR3 DNA: TGCGCCAGCAGCTTGGCAGTTGGACTAGCGGAAGACTACAATGAGCAGTTCTTC. Translating it yields CASSLAVGLAEDYNEQFF. V is TRBV5-1 and J is TRBJ2-1; 10 nucleotides match TRBD2. Per germline, CDR1 SGHRS and CDR2 YFSETQ. J gave up 3 bases and V 0 bases, and 9 bases lay outside the gene matches. The CDR3 length is 18 residues. Complete variable domain (other parts from reference TRBV5-1 and TRBJ2-1): KAGVTQTPRYLIKTRGQQVTLSCSPISGHRSVSWYQQTPGQGLQFLFEYFSETQRNKGNFPGRFSGRQFSNSRSEMNVSTLELGDSALYLCASSLAVGLAEDYNEQFFGPGTRLTVL.

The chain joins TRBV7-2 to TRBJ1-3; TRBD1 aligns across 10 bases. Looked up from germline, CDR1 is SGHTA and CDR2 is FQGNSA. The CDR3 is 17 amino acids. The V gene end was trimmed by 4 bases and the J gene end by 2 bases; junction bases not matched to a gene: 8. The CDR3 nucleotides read TGTGCCAGCAGCTCCCACTCCGGGACAGGGGCTGGAAACACCATATATTTT. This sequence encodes CASSSHSGTGAGNTIYF.

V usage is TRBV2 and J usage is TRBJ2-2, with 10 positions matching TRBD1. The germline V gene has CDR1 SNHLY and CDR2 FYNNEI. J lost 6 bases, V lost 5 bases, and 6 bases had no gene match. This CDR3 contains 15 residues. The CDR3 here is CASSKDRGMSGELFF. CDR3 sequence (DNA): TGTGCCAGCAGTAAGGACAGGGGGATGTCCGGGGAGCTGTTTTTT.

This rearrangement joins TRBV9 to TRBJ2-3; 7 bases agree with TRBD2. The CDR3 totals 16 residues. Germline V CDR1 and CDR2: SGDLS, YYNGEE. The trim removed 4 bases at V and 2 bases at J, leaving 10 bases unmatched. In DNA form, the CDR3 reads TGTGCCAGCAGCCCTCGGGGGGACGGCCCCACAGATACGCAGTATTTT. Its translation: CASSPRGDGPTDTQYF.

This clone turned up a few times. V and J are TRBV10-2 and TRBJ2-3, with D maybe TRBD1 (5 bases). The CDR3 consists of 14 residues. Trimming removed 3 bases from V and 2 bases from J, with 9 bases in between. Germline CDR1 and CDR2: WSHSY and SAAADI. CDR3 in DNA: TGCGCCAGCAGTGACAGGGTCTTCACAGATACGCAGTATTTT. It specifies CASSDRVFTDTQYF.

CDR3 coding DNA: TGTGCCAGCAGCAAAGGACGTCTAGTGAACACTGAAGCTTTCTTT. Amino acids: CASSKGRLVNTEAFF. The chain links TRBV21-1 to TRBJ1-1. TRBV21-1 has pseudogene status. There are 15 residues in the CDR3.

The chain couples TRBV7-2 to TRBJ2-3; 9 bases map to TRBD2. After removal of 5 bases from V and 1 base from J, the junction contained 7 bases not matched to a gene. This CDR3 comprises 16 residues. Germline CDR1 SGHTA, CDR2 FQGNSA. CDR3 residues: CASSLKAGGGTDTQYF. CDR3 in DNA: TGTGCCAGCAGCCTAAAAGCGGGGGGCGGCACAGATACGCAGTATTTT.

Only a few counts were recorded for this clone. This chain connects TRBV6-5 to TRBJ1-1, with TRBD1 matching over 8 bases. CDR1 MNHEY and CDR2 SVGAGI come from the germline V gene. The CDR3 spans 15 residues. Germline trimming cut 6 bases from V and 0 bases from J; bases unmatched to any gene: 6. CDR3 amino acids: CASRTGEEMNTEAFF. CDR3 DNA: TGTGCCAGCAGGACAGGGGAGGAGATGAACACTGAAGCTTTCTTT.

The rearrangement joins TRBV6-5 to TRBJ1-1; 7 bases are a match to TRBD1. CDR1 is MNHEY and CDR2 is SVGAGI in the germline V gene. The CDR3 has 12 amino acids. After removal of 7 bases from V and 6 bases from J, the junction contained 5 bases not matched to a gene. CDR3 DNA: TGTGCCAGCACCAAGGGGACAGCTGAAGCTTTCTTT. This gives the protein CASTKGTAEAFF.

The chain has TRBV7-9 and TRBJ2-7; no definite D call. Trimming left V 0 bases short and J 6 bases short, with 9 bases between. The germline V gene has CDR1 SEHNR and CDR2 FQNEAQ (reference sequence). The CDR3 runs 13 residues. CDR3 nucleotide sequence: TGTGCCAGCAGCTTAGCGCCGGGTCTCGAGCAGTACTTC. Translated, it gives CASSLAPGLEQYF.

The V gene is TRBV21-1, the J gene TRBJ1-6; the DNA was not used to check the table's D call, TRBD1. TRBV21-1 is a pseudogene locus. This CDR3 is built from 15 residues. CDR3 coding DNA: TGTGCCAGCACACCAAAACAGGGGGATAATTCACCCCTCCACTTT. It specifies CASTPKQGDNSPLHF.

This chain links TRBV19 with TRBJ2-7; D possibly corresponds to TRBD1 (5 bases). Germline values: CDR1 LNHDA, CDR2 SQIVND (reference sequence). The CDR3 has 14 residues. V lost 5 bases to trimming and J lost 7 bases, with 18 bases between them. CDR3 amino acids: CASSYLGPPWEQYF. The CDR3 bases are TGTGCCAGTAGTTACTTGGGGCCACCTTGGGAGCAGTACTTC. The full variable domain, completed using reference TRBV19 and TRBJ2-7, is DGGITQSPKYLFRKEGQNVTLSCEQNLNHDAMYWYRQDPGQGLRLIYYSQIVNDFQKGDIAEGYSVSREKKESFPLTVTSAQKNPTAFYLCASSYLGPPWEQYFGPGTRLTVT.

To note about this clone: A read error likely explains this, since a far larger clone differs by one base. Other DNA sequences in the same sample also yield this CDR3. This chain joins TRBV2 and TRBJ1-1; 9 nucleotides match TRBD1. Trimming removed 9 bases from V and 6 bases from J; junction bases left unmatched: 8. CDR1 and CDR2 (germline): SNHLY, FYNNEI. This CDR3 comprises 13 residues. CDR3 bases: TGTGCCAGGTGTACAGGGGGCGCGTCTGAAGCTTTCTTT. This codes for CARCTGGASEAFF.

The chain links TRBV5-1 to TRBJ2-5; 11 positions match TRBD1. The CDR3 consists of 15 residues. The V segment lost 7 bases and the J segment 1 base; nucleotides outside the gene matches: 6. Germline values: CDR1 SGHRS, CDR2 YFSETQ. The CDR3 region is CASGSGTGGQETQYF. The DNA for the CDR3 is TGCGCCAGCGGTTCCGGGACAGGGGGCCAAGAGACCCAGTACTTC.

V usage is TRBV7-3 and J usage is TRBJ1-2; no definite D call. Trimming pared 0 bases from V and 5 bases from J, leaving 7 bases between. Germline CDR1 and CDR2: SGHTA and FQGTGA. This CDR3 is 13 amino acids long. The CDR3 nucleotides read TGTGCCAGCAGCTTAACAGGAGGGTATGGCTACACCTTC. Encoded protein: CASSLTGGYGYTF.

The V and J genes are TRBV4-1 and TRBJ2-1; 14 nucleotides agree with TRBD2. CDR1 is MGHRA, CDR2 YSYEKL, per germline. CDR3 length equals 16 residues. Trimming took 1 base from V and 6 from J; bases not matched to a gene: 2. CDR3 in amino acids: CASSQGGLAGVNEQFF. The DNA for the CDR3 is TGCGCCAGCAGCCAAGGGGGACTAGCGGGAGTCAATGAGCAGTTCTTC.

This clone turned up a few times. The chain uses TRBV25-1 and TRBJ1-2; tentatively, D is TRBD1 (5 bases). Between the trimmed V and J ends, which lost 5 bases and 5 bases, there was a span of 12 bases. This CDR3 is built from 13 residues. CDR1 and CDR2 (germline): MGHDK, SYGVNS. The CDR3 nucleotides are TGTGCCAGCAGTAGACCGGGGGATTATGGCTACACCTTC. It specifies CASSRPGDYGYTF.

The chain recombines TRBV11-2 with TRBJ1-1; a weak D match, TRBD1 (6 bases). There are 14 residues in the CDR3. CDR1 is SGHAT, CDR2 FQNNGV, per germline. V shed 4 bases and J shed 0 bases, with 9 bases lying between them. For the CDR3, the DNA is TGTGCCAGCAGCTGGGGACAATTGAACACTGAAGCTTTCTTT. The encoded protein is CASSWGQLNTEAFF.